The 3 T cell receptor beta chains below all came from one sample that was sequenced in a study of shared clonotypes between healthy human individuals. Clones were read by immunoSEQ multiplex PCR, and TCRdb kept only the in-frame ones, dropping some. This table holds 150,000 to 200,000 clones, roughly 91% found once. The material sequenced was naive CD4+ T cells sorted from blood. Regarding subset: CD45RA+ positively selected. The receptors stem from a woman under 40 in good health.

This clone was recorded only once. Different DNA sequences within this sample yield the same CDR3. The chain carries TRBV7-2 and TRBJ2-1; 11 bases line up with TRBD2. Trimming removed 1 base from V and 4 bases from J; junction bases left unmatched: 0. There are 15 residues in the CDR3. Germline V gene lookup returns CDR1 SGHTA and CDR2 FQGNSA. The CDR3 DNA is TGTGCCAGCAGCTTAGGACTAGCGGGATACAATGAGCAGTTCTTC. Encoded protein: CASSLGLAGYNEQFF.

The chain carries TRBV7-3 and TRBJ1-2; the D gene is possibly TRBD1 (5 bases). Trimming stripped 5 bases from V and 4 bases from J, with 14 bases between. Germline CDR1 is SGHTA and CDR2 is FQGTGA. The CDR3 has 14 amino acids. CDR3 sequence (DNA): TGTGCCAGCAGCCCGGGGCAGGGAGGCTATGGCTACACCTTC. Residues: CASSPGQGGYGYTF. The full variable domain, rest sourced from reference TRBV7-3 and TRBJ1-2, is GAGVSQTPSNKVTEKGKYVELRCDPISGHTALYWYRQSLGQGPEFLIYFQGTGAADDSGLPNDRFFAVRPEGSVSTLKIQRTERGDSAVYLCASSPGQGGYGYTFGSGTRLTVV.

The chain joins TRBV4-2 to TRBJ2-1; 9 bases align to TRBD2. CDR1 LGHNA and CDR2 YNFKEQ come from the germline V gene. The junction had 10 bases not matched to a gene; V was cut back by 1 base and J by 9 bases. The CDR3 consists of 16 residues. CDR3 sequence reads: CASSQATGTSYSEQFF. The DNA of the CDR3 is TGTGCCAGCAGCCAAGCAACCGGGACTAGCTATAGTGAGCAGTTCTTC.